Sequencing of this TCR beta chain was carried out in a study of blood T cell repertoires in COVID-19. At the level of the study: Researchers got acute and convalescent COVID-19 samples from the United States, Italy and Spain. Nucleic acid was either cDNA or gDNA, and it came from T cells, B-cell-depleted T cells, or PBMCs.

The V and J ends lost 8 bases and 6 bases, in that order; junction bases with no gene match: 7. Germline assignment: CDR1 LNHDA and CDR2 SQIVND (reference sequence). The CDR3 loop spans 14 amino acids. Per the authors' pipeline: Counts of nucleated cells, estimated from reference gene primer amplification, were obtained. Clones were read by immunoSEQ multiplex PCR, and TCRdb kept only the in-frame ones, dropping some. V and J calls and clone size are given by that table; D and trimming were obtained from the DNA. The sample has approximately 210,000 clones, about 90% seen once. The chain links TRBV19 to TRBJ1-3, with TRBD1 matching over 10 bases. Input material: PBMCs or T cells enriched from blood (not recorded which). This clonotype was sampled from a woman between 45 and 60 years old with acute COVID-19. The CDR3 loop is CASRRGTGENTIYF. The CDR3 nucleotides are TGTGCCAGTCGCCGGGGGACAGGGGAAAACACCATATATTTT.